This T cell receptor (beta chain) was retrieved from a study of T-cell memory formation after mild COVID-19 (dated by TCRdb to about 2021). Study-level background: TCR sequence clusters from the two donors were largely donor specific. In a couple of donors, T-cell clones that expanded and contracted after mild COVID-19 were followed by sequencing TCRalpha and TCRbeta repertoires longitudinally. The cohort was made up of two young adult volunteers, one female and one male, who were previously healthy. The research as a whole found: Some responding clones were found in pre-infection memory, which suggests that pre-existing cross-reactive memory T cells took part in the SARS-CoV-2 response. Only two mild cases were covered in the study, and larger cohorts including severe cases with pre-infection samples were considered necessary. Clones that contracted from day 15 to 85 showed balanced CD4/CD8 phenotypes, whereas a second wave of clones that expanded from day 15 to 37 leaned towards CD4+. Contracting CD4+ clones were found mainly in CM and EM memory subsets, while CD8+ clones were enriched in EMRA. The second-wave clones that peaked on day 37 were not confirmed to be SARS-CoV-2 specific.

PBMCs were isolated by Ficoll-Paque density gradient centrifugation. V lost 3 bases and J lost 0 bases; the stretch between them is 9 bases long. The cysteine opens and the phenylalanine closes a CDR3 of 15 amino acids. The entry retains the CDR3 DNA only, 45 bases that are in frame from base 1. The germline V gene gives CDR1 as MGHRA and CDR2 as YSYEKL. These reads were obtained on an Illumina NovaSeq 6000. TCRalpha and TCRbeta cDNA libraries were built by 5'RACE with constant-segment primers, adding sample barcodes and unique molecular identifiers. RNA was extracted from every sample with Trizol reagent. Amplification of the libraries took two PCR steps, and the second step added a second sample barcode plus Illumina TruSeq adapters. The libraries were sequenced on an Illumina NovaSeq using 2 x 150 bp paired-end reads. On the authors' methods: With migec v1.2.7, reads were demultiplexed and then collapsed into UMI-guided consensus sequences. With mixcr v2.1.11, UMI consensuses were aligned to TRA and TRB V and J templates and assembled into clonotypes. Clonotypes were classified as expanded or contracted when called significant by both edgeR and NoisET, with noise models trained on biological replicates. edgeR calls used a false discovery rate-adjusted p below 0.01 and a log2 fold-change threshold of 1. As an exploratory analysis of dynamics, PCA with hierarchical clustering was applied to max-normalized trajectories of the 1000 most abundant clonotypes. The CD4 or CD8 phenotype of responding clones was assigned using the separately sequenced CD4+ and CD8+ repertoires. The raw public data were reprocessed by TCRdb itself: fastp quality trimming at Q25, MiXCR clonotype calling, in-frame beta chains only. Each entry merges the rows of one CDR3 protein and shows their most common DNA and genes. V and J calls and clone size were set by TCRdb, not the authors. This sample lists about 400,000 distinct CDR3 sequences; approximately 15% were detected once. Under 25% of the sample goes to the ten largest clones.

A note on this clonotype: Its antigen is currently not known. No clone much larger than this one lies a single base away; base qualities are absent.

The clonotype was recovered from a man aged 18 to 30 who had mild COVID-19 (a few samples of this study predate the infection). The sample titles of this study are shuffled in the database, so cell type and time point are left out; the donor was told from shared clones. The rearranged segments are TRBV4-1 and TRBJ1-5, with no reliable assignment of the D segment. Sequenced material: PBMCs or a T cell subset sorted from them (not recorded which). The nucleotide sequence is TGCGCCAGCAGCCAGTCGACCCATAGCAATCAGCCCCAGCATTTT. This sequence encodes CASSQSTHSNQPQHF.